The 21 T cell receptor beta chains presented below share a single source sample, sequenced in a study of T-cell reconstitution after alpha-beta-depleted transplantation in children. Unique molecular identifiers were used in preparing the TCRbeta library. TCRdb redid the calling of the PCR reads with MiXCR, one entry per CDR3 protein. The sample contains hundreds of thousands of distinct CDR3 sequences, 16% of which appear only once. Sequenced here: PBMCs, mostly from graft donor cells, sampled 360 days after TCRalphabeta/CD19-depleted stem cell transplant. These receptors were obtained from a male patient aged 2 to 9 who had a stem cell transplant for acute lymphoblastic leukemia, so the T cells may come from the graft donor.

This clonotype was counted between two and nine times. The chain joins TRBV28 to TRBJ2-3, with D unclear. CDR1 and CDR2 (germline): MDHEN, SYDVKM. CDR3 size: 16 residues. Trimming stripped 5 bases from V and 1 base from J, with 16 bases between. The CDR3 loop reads CASSPSSWSGTDTQYF. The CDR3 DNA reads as TGTGCCAGCAGTCCCTCCAGTTGGTCGGGCACAGATACGCAGTATTTT.

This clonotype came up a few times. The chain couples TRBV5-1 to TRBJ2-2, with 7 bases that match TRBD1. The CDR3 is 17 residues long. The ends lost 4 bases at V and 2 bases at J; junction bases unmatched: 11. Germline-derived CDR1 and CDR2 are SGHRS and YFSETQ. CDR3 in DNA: TGCGCCAGCAGCCTGGTCGGACAGGTCAGAAACACCGGGGAGCTGTTTTTT. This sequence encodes CASSLVGQVRNTGELFF.

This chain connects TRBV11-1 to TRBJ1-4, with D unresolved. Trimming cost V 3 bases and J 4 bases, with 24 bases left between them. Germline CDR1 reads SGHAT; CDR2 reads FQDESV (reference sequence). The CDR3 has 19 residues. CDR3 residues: CASSFARGQTIGYNEKLFF. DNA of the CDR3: TGTGCCAGCAGCTTTGCCCGAGGCCAAACAATTGGATATAATGAAAAACTGTTTTTT.

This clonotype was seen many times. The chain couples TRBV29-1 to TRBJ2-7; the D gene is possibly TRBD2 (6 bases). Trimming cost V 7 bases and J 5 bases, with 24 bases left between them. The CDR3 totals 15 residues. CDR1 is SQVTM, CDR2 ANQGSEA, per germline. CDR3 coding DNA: TGCAGCGCTCGGGTTAGCGGAGTGGGGTTGAACGAGCAGTACTTC. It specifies CSARVSGVGLNEQYF.

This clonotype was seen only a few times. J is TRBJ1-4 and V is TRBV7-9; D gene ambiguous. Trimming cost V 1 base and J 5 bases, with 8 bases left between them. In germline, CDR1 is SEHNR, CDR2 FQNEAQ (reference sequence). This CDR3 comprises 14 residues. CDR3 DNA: TGTGCCAGCAGCTTAGGGTTGGGAAATGAAAAACTGTTTTTT. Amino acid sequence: CASSLGLGNEKLFF.

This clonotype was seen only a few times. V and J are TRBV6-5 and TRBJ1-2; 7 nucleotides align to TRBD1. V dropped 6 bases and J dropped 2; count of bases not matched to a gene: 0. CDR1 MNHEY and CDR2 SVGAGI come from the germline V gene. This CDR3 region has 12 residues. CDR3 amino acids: CASRTGNYGYTF. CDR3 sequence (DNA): TGTGCCAGCAGGACAGGGAACTATGGCTACACCTTC.

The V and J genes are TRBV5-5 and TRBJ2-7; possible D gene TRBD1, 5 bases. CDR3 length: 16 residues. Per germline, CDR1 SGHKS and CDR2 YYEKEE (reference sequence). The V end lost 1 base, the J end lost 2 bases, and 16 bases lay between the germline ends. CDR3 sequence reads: CASSLSGHLPPYEQYF. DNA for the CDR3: TGTGCCAGCAGCTTGAGTGGACACCTACCGCCCTACGAGCAGTACTTC.

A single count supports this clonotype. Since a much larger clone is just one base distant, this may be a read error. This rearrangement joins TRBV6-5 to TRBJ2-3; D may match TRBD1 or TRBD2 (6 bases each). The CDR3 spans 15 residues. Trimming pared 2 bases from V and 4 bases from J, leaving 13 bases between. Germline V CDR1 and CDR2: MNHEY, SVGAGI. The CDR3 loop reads CASSYGGTSADTQYF. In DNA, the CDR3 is TGTGCCAGCAGTTACGGCGGGACAAGCGCAGATACGCAGTATTTT.

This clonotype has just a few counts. CDR3 bases: TGTGCCAGCAGCTTGAGGGCTCACGAGACAGATACGCAGTATTTT. It is translated as CASSLRAHETDTQYF. The genes are TRBV7-9 and TRBJ2-3, with D perhaps matching TRBD2 (5 bases). The CDR3 totals 15 residues. Trimming cost V 3 bases and J 3 bases, with 13 bases left between them. Looked up from germline, CDR1 is SEHNR and CDR2 is FQNEAQ (reference sequence). The full variable domain, with the rest looked up from reference TRBV7-9 and TRBJ2-3, is DTGVSQNPRHKITKRGQNVTFRCDPISEHNRLYWYRQTLGQGPEFLTYFQNEAQLEKSRLLSDRFSAERPKGSFSTLEIQRTEQGDSAMYLCASSLRAHETDTQYFGPGTRLTVL.

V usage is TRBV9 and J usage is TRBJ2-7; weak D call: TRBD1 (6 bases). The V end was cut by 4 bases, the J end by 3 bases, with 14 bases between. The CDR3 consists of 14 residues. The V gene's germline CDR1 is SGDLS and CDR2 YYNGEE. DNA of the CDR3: TGTGCCAGCAGCCCCCTACCGGACAGCTACGAGCAGTACTTC. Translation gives CASSPLPDSYEQYF.

The CDR3 protein is CASLGTSASGELFF. CDR3 coding DNA: TGCGCCAGCTTGGGGACTAGCGCGTCCGGGGAGCTGTTTTTT. The chain recombines TRBV5-1 with TRBJ2-2; 10 bases fit TRBD2. V dropped 7 bases and J dropped 6; count of bases not matched to a gene: 6. Germline CDR1 SGHRS, CDR2 YFSETQ. This CDR3 spans 14 amino acids.

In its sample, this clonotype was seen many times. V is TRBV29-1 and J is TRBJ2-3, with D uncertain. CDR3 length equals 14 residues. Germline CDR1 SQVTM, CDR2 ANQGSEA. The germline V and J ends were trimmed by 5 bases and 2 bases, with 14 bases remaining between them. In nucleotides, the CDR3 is TGCAGCGTTTCATGGGCGAGCCCCACAGATACGCAGTATTTT. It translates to CSVSWASPTDTQYF.

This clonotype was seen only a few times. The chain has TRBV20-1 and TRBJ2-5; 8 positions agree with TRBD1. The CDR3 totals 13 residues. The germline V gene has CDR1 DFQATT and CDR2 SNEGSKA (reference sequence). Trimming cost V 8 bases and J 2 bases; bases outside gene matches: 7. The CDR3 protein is CSTRTGRQETQYF. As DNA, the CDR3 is TGCAGTACTCGGACAGGGAGACAAGAGACCCAGTACTTC.

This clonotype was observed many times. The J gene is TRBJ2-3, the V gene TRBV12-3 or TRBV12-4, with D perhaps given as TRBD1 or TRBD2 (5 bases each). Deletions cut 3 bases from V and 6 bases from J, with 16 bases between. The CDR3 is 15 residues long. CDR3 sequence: CASSFGLGESDTQYF. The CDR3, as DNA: TGTGCCAGCAGTTTCGGGCTGGGGGAGTCTGATACGCAGTATTTT.

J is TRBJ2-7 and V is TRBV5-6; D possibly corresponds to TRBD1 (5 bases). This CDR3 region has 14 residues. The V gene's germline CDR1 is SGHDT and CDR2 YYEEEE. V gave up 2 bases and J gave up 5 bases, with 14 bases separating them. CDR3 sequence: CASSFVGRDDEQYF. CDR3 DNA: TGTGCCAGCAGCTTCGTCGGCAGGGATGACGAGCAGTACTTC.

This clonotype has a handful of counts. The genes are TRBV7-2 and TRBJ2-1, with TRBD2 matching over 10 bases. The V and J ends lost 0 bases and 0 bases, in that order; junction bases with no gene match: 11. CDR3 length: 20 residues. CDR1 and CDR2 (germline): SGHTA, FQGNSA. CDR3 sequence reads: CASSLAPGTSASLSYNEQFF. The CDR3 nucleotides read TGTGCCAGCAGCTTAGCCCCGGGGACTAGCGCATCCCTCTCCTACAATGAGCAGTTCTTC. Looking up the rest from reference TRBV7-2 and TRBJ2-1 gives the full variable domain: GAGVSQSPSNKVTEKGKDVELRCDPISGHTALYWYRQSLGQGLEFLIYFQGNSAPDKSGLPSDRFSAERTGGSVSTLTIQRTQQEDSAVYLCASSLAPGTSASLSYNEQFFGPGTRLTVL.

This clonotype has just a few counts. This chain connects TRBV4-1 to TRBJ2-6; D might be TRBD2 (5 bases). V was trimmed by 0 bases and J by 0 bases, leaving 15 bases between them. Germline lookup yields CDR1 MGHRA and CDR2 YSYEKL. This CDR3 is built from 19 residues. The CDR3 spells CASSQERGGRASGANVLTF. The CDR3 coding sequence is TGCGCCAGCAGCCAAGAGAGAGGAGGCCGAGCCTCTGGGGCCAACGTCCTGACTTTC.

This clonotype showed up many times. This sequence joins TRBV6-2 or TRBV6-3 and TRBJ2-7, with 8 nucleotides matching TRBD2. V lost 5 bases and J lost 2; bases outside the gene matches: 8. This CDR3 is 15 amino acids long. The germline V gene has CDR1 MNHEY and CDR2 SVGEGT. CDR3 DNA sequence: TGTGCCAGCAGTGCACTACTAGCGGAGACCTACGAGCAGTACTTC. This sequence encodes CASSALLAETYEQYF.

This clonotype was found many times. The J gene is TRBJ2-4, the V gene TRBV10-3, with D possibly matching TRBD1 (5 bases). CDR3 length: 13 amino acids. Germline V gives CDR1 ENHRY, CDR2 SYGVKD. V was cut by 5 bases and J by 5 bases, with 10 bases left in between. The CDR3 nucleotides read TGTGCCATCAGTCAGGGTCCTGAAAACATTCAGTACTTC. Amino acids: CAISQGPENIQYF.

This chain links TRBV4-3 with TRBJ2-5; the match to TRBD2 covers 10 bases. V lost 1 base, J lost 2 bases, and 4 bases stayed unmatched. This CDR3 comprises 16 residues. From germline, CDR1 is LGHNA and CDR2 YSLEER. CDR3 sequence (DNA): TGCGCCAGCAGCCAAGCTGCACTAGCGGGGCAAGAGACCCAGTACTTC. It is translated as CASSQAALAGQETQYF.

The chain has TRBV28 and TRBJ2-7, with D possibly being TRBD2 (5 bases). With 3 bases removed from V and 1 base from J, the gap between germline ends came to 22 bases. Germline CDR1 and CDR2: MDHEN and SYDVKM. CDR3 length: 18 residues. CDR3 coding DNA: TGTGCCAGCAGTTTTATGTCAGTTGCAGGAGGATTTTCCTACGAGCAGTACTTC. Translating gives CASSFMSVAGGFSYEQYF.